These T cell receptor beta chains were read from a single sample in a study of CD8 T cells in ankylosing spondylitis. TCRdb called the 5' RACE reads again in MiXCR, with one record for every CDR3 protein. In the table there are under 300,000 distinct CDR3 sequences, around 10% of which are singletons. Specimen: blood, either unsorted or a sorted T cell fraction (not recorded which). The receptors shown here come from a male donor with ankylosing spondylitis or in good health (not recorded which). The CDR3 runs from the conserved cysteine through the conserved F or W. The D gene is left open where the match is weak. Rows give clone size only sometimes, using once, few, many, or a class for an expanded clone.

V	size	J	D	DNA	CDR3
TRBV12-3/TRBV12-4	many	TRBJ1-1	TRBD1	TGTGCCAGCAGTTCATATAGACAGGGGAACACTGAAGCTTTCTTT	CASSSYRQGNTEAFF
TRBV5-1	many	TRBJ2-1	TRBD2	TGCGCCAGCAGCTCCAGCGGGGGCCTCTCTATGTACAATGAGCAGTTCTTC	CASSSSGGLSMYNEQFF
TRBV27	many	TRBJ1-1	TRBD1	TGTGCCTCTTGGCCGGGGACAGGTAACACTGAAGCTTTCTTT	CASWPGTGNTEAFF
TRBV5-1	few	TRBJ2-2	NA	TGCGCCAGCAGCTTTGGGGTCGCCGGGGAGCTGTTTTTT	CASSFGVAGELFF
TRBV5-1	many	TRBJ2-7	TRBD1	TGCGCCAGCAGCCGGGACAGGGAGGGCGAGCAGTACTTC	CASSRDREGEQYF
TRBV5-1	many	TRBJ1-2	NA	TGCGCCAGCAGCTCTACAGGATTCTATGGCTACACCTTC	CASSSTGFYGYTF
TRBV5-1	NA	TRBJ2-1	TRBD2	TGCGCCAGCAGCTTGCGTCGGGTAGCGGGGTTCAATGAGCAGTTCTTC	CASSLRRVAGFNEQFF
TRBV20-1	many	TRBJ2-5	NA	TGCAGTGCTATGGCTGGGGAAGAGACCCAGTACTTC	CSAMAGEETQYF
TRBV10-3	many	TRBJ2-7	NA	TGTGCCATCAGTGATCCCCAGCGGGCGAGCTCCTACGAGCAGTACTTC	CAISDPQRASSYEQYF
TRBV5-6	few	TRBJ2-6	TRBD2	TGTGCCAGCAGCTTCTATAGCGGGGGGTCTGGGGCCAACGTCCTGACTTTC	CASSFYSGGSGANVLTF
TRBV28	few	TRBJ2-3	TRBD2	TGTGCCAGCAGGAGCGGGAGCTTTGCAGATACGCAGTATTTT	CASRSGSFADTQYF
TRBV10-3	NA	TRBJ1-2	TRBD1	TGTGCCACGGGGGACAGGATGGGCTACACCTTC	CATGDRMGYTF
TRBV2	few	TRBJ2-1	NA	TGTGCCAGCTGGGGGGGCTCCGAGCAGTTCTTC	CASWGGSEQFF
TRBV20-1	many	TRBJ2-7	NA	TGCAGTGCTAGAGCTAGCGCGGTGCCCTTCGAATACGAGCAGTACTTC	CSARASAVPFEYEQYF
TRBV20-1	many	TRBJ2-3	TRBD2	TGCAGTGCTCCTCCGACGGGGGGGAACCATAATACGCAGTATTTT	CSAPPTGGNHNTQYF
TRBV4-1	NA	TRBJ2-3	NA	TGCGCCAGCAGCCAAGTCCATTCTAGGGATACGCAGTATTTT	CASSQVHSRDTQYF
TRBV5-1	many	TRBJ2-7	NA	TGCGCCAGCAGCCCATCCGGGACTCCATCTCTAGAGCAGTACTTC	CASSPSGTPSLEQYF
TRBV9	many	TRBJ1-6	NA	TGTGCCAGCAGCCCTATGGGGGGCTCCTATAATTCACCCCTCCACTTT	CASSPMGGSYNSPLHF
TRBV10-2	few	TRBJ2-7	TRBD1	TGCGCCAGCCGCGGGACAGGGGATTACGAGCAGTACTTC	CASRGTGDYEQYF
TRBV11-2	few	TRBJ2-1	TRBD2	TGTGCCAGCAGCTTAGTGGGGGGACTAGCGGGAGCTCGTAATGAGCAGTTCTTC	CASSLVGGLAGARNEQFF
TRBV20-1	many	TRBJ1-5	NA	TGCAGTGCTAGGCCGGGGGGGGGTGACAGCCAGCCCCAGCATTTT	CSARPGGGDSQPQHF
TRBV6-1	few	TRBJ2-3	NA	TGTGCCAGCAGCGATGCAGGACTCCACCTGGATACGCAGTATTTT	CASSDAGLHLDTQYF
TRBV6-1	many	TRBJ2-2	NA	TGTGCCAGCAGTGAGGCAGACACCGGGGAGCTGTTTTTT	CASSEADTGELFF
TRBV5-1	many	TRBJ2-2	NA	TGCGCCAGCAGCTTGATGTGGGGAGCGCCGAACACCGGGGAGCTGTTTTTT	CASSLMWGAPNTGELFF
TRBV27	NA	TRBJ1-5	NA	TGTGCCAGCAGTGCAACATCTGACTATTATAGCAATCAGCCCCAGCATTTT	CASSATSDYYSNQPQHF
TRBV2	NA	TRBJ1-2	NA	TGTGCCAGGGACACCGTTAACTATGGCTACACCTTC	CARDTVNYGYTF
TRBV6-2/TRBV6-3	few	TRBJ2-1	TRBD2	TGTGCCAGCAGTTACTATCCCGGGGGGTCAACCTACAATGAGCAGTTCTTC	CASSYYPGGSTYNEQFF